The present entry profiles one TCR beta chain with its context. The antigen is unknown. TCRdb re-called the reads through MiXCR, storing one row per CDR3 protein. This sample yields under 200,000 distinct CDR3 sequences, of which roughly 9.8% are seen a single time; about 4.2% belongs to the top ten. V was pared by 3 bases and J by 9 bases, with 6 bases of the junction left unmatched. CDR3 length equals 14 residues. The V gene's germline CDR1 is SGDLS and CDR2 YYNGEE. This entry comes from a study of T cell repertoires in cytomegalovirus infection. The overall study: Matching HLA type, along with CMV infection, was indicated by public TCR beta signatures.

The study's findings and limits: Carriage of CMV together with the relevant HLA was identifiable through cumulative public TCR beta family frequency. The study found HLA-C-restricted CMV-specific TCR beta clonotypes dominating the ex vivo response.

This TCR derives from a human donor in good health (CMV status not recorded). Some clones in this sample may be carry-over from other donors' samples. V is TRBV9 and J is TRBJ1-6, with 7 bases identical to TRBD1. Sequenced: PBMCs. DNA for the CDR3: TGTGCCAGCAGCGGTACAGGGGCGGGTTCACCCCTCCACTTT. As protein: CASSGTGAGSPLHF.